This T cell receptor beta chain was recovered during a study of T cells in Graves' hyperthyroidism and ophthalmopathy (dated by TCRdb to about 2019). Background on the whole study: Peripheral blood samples were taken at the time of initial diagnosis, prior to any treatment. The approximately 95 discovery patients were divided at random into training and test sets in a 7:3 ratio. To identify TCR V-J signatures that set the groups apart, the researchers used a discovery cohort of 100 patients, made up of 43 with Graves' ophthalmopathy and 55 to 65 with stable Graves' hyperthyroidism. The study also compared thyroid tissue and blood T-cell repertoires from several Graves' hyperthyroidism patients. Prospective prediction of ophthalmopathy was tested in an independent validation cohort consisting of 18 to 20 hyperthyroidism patients and around 16 patients who later progressed to ophthalmopathy. After sampling, hyperthyroidism patients received methimazole starting at 30 mg daily, and ophthalmopathy patients received high-dose intravenous methylprednisolone. According to the paper, TCR Vbeta CDR3 sequencing was carried out on approximately 140 peripheral blood samples, which came from approximately 41 ophthalmopathy, about 75 hyperthyroidism and around 17 progressor patients.

V gives up 1 base and J gives up 0 bases, and the segment between their germline ends measures 10 bases. Taken from the germline V gene, the CDR1 and CDR2 loops are ENHRY and SYGVKD. The CDR3, cysteine through phenylalanine, is 15 amino acids long. Just CDR3 DNA is preserved here, 45 bases in frame from base 1. The TCR beta CDR3 regions were amplified from RNA transcripts. A first-round RT-PCR of the TCR CDR3 used the HTBI primer set with the Qiagen OneStep RT-PCR kit. Libraries were constructed in a second round of multiplex PCR, after which size selection and purification were carried out. Sequencing of the libraries was done on an Illumina HiSeq2000 using paired-end 100 bp reads. In the source study's methods: Raw data were processed with SOAPnuke, discarding reads with adapters, uncalled bases, mean Phred below 15, or no exact constant-primer or identifier match. High-quality paired reads were merged using COPE v1.2.5, and each unique nucleotide sequence was defined as a clonotype. MiTCR v1.1 was used to align clonotypes to the IMGT TRBV, TRBD and TRBJ reference segments. The analysis included only V-J combinations with a frequency above 0.0001, which together covered 98% to 99.2% of the repertoires. The TCS score was defined as the ratio of F50 (clonal expansion) to E x V (chaos), calculated using BLOSUM62-based TCRdist between CDR3 peptides within each V-J. Welch's t-statistics and random forest reduced 514 V-J features to 13, which were used in a naive Bayes classifier (R e1071). TCRdb ran its own pipeline on the public reads, namely fastp trimming at Q25 and MiXCR clone calling, and kept in-frame beta chains. Rows with a matching CDR3 protein are joined into one entry that keeps the most common DNA and genes. TCRdb's processing, not the authors', yielded these V and J calls. Here the sample has hundreds of thousands of distinct CDR3 sequences; about a sixth occur a single time. 3% to 4% of the sample belongs to the ten largest clones.

What the research found in general, with its limitations: Ophthalmopathy was separated from stable hyperthyroidism by a 13 V-J signature model, with approximately 86% sensitivity and roughly 81% specificity obtained in cross-validation and 80%/75% obtained in testing. Most expanded thyroid clonotypes (frequency above 0.001) were also detected in blood, suggesting blood repertoires may reflect thyroid immune responses. No statistical method was used to fix the sample size in advance, and group allocation was not hidden from the investigators. In validation, the model predicted progression to ophthalmopathy with over 65% sensitivity and less than 80% specificity, a median of approximately 6.5 months before onset.

At least ten counts were recorded for this clonotype. Its binding antigen is unknown. No base qualities exist here, and no much larger clone lies one base off it. Stable Graves' hyperthyroidism was defined as no progression to ophthalmopathy during 18 months of follow-up. The hyperthyroidism patients were between 18 and 65 years old and newly diagnosed, with a disease duration of less than 2 months. The study excluded patients with uncontrolled infections, other autoimmune diseases, pregnancy or lactation. Clinical symptoms, serum thyroxine and TRAb, thyroid ultrasound, and orbital computed tomography formed the basis for the diagnoses. Ficoll-Paque density gradient centrifugation was used to isolate PBMCs from approximately 10 ml of fresh peripheral blood. Total RNA was extracted with Trizol reagent, and quality was checked on an Agilent 2100 Bioanalyzer.

The V gene is TRBV10-3 and the J gene is TRBJ2-7; TRBD1 is perhaps the D gene, given 5 matching bases. Source material: blood. This receptor was taken from a woman in her 30s with Graves' hyperthyroidism. CDR3 reads: CAISEYPGSSYEQYF. The DNA reads as follows: TGTGCCATCAGTGAGTACCCAGGGTCCTCCTACGAGCAGTACTTC.